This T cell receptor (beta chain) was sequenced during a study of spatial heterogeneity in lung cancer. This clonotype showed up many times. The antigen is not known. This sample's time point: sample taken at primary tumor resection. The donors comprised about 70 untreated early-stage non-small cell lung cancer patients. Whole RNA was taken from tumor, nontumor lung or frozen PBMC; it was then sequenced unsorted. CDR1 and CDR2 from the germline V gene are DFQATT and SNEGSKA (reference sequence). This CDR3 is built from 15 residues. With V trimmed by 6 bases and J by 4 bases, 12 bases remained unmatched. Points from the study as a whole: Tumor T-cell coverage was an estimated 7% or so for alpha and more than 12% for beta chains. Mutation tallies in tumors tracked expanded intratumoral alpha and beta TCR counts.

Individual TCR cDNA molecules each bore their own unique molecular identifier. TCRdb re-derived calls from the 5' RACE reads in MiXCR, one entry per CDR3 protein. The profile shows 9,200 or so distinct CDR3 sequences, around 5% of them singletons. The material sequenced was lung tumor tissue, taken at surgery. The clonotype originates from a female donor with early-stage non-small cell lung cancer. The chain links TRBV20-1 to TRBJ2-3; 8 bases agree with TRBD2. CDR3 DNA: TGCAGTGCCCCGCGACCGAGCGGGAGTTCAGATACGCAGTATTTT. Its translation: CSAPRPSGSSDTQYF.